This section outlines one T cell receptor (beta chain) sequence together with its context. The antigen remains unidentified. The time point here: cycle 4 day 1 (C4D1), after 5 to 7 weeks of nivolumab. Every single patient, without exception, relapsed after autologous stem cell transplantation, and brentuximab vedotin exposure varied. With magnetic negative selection, CD4+ T cells were purified from PBMCs that had been thawed. Sequencing used immunoSEQ multiplex PCR; TCRdb keeps in-frame clones, though not all of them. The sample shows just under 20,000 clones, less than 90% of them seen only once. Trimming cost V 7 bases and J 1 base; bases outside gene matches: 9. This CDR3 is built from 17 residues. Per the germline V gene, CDR1 is LNHDA and CDR2 is SQIVND (reference sequence). This entry comes from a study of PD-1 blockade in classical Hodgkin lymphoma. Background on the study: Once every 2 weeks, patients received intravenous nivolumab at 3 mg/kg.

Findings of the study overall: Newly diagnosed patients were reported to exhibit reduced baseline TCR diversity relative to healthy donors.

The V call is TRBV19, the J call TRBJ2-6; 8 nucleotides line up with TRBD1. Sequenced here: CD4+ T cells from blood, sampled before the fourth cycle of nivolumab. The clonotype comes from a human donor with classical Hodgkin lymphoma. The chain's CDR3 is CASTAGTGASGANVLTF. Written as DNA, the CDR3 is TGTGCCAGTACCGCCGGGACAGGTGCATCTGGGGCCAACGTCCTGACTTTC.